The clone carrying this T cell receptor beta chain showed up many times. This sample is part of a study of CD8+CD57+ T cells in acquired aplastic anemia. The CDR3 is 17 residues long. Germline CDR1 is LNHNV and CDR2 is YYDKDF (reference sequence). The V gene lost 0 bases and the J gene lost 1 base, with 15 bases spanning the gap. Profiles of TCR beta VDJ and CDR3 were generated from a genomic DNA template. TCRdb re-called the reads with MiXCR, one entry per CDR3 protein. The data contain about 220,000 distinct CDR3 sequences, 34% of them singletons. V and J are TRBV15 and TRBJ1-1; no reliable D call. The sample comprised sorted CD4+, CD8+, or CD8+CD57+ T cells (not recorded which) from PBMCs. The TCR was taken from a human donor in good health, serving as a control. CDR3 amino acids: CATSRDLTDTENTEAFF. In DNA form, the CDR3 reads TGTGCCACCAGCAGAGATCTAACCGACACAGAGAACACTGAAGCTTTCTTT. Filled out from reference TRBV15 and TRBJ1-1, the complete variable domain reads DAMVIQNPRYQVTQFGKPVTLSCSQTLNHNVMYWYQQKSSQAPKLLFHYYDKDFNNEADTPDNFQSRRPNTSFCFLDIRSPGLGDTAMYLCATSRDLTDTENTEAFFGQGTRLTVV.